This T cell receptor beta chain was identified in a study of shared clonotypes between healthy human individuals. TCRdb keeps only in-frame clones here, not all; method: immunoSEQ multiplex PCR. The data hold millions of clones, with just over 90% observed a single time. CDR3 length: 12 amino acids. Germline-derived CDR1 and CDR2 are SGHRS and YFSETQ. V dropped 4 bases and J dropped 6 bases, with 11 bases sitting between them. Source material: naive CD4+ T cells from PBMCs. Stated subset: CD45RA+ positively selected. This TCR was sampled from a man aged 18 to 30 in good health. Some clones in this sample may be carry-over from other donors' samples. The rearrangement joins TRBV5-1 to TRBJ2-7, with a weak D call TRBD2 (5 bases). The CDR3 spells CASSHGRGEQYF. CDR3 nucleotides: TGCGCCAGCAGCCATGGCCGGGGCGAGCAGTACTTC.